One and the same sample provided the 11 T cell receptor beta chains below, sequenced in a study of cytotoxic CD8 clonotypes in ibrutinib-treated CLL (dated by TCRdb to the early 2020s). The library was generated by the immunoSEQ multiplex PCR assay. TCRdb obtained this table from immuneACCESS and retained in-frame rearrangements with V and J assigned. These tables miss some clones; where compared with another copy, unresolved V genes account for less than half of the shortfall, and the remainder is unexplained. The sample table shows approximately 330,000 clones, and roughly 85% are seen once. The top ten hold over 6.5% of the sample. Source: PBMCs, taken before ibrutinib treatment. These receptors all stem from a human donor with chronic lymphocytic leukemia.

The V call is TRBV7-2, the J call TRBJ1-5; D not certain. The CDR3 loop spans 13 amino acids. Trimming took off 4 bases at V and 5 bases at J, with 9 bases between the two ends. Germline V gene sequence: CDR1 SGHTA, CDR2 FQGNSA. CDR3 protein: CASSYGPDQPQHF. The CDR3, as DNA: TGTGCCAGCAGCTACGGACCAGATCAGCCCCAGCATTTT.

The V and J genes are TRBV7-2 and TRBJ2-7; D may be TRBD1 (6 bases). Looked up from germline, CDR1 is SGHTA and CDR2 is FQGNSA. There are 14 residues in the CDR3. Deletions cut 5 bases from V and 2 bases from J, with 13 bases between. The CDR3 protein is CASSTRQVPYEQYF. DNA of the CDR3: TGTGCCAGCAGCACCCGACAGGTACCCTACGAGCAGTACTTC.

The chain employs TRBV5-1 and TRBJ2-3, with TRBD2 matching 14 bases. The CDR3 has 18 residues. The ends lost 4 bases at V and 2 bases at J; junction bases unmatched: 9. In germline, CDR1 is SGHRS, CDR2 YFSETQ. The CDR3 sequence is CASSLPGLAGEHTDTQYF. The CDR3 coding sequence is TGCGCCAGCAGCCTCCCGGGACTAGCGGGAGAGCACACAGATACGCAGTATTTT.

The J gene is TRBJ2-2, the V gene TRBV19; TRBD2 aligns across 9 bases. V was pared by 10 bases and J by 5 bases, with 5 bases of the junction left unmatched. Germline V lookup: CDR1 LNHDA, CDR2 SQIVND (reference sequence). This CDR3 is built from 13 residues. This CDR3 reads CATRAGGTGELFF. CDR3 DNA sequence: TGTGCCACTAGAGCGGGAGGAACCGGGGAGCTGTTTTTT.

This clone was counted once. The genes are TRBV7-2 and TRBJ1-2; 7 bases line up with TRBD1. The CDR3 covers 14 residues. J gave up 4 bases and V 4 bases, and 6 bases lay outside the gene matches. CDR1 is SGHTA, CDR2 FQGNSA, per germline. The DNA of the CDR3 is TGTGCCAGCAGCTCTCAGGGGGGAGCCTATGGCTACACCTTC. It is translated as CASSSQGGAYGYTF. The full variable domain, its missing parts supplied by reference TRBV7-2 and TRBJ1-2, is GAGVSQSPSNKVTEKGKDVELRCDPISGHTALYWYRQSLGQGLEFLIYFQGNSAPDKSGLPSDRFSAERTGGSVSTLTIQRTQQEDSAVYLCASSSQGGAYGYTFGSGTRLTVV.

This clone has only a few counts. This chain links TRBV7-9 with TRBJ1-5, with 8 bases fitting TRBD1. The junction had 7 bases not matched to a gene; V was cut back by 1 base and J by 2 bases. The CDR3 consists of 17 residues. Germline V gene data show CDR1 as SEHNR and CDR2 as FQNEAQ (reference sequence). The CDR3 DNA is TGTGCCAGCAGCTTAGGTCAGGGGGCTACGGGCAATCAGCCCCAGCATTTT. Its translation is CASSLGQGATGNQPQHF. Full variable domain (outside the CDR3, taken from reference TRBV7-9 and TRBJ1-5): DTGVSQNPRHKITKRGQNVTFRCDPISEHNRLYWYRQTLGQGPEFLTYFQNEAQLEKSRLLSDRFSAERPKGSFSTLEIQRTEQGDSAMYLCASSLGQGATGNQPQHFGDGTRLSIL.

A few counts support this clone. The chain recombines TRBV28 with TRBJ1-2; TRBD1 might be the D (5 bases). This CDR3 spans 16 amino acids. Germline CDR1 and CDR2: MDHEN and SYDVKM. The V gene lost 6 bases and the J gene lost 4 bases, with 21 bases spanning the gap. The CDR3 DNA reads as TGTGCCAGCAGGATTAATAGGGGACCAGGGAGCTATGGCTACACCTTC. It yields the protein CASRINRGPGSYGYTF.

The V call is TRBV13, the J call TRBJ2-5; no clear D gene. Trimming took 0 bases from V and 2 from J, leaving 13 bases between them. The CDR3 spans 16 residues. Germline V gives CDR1 PRHDT, CDR2 FYEKMQ (reference sequence). The DNA of the CDR3 is TGTGCCAGCAGCTTAGGATTTTTTCACAGACAAGAGACCCAGTACTTC. Protein product: CASSLGFFHRQETQYF.

V and J are TRBV19 and TRBJ1-2; 7 nucleotides agree with TRBD1. The ends lost 6 bases at V and 3 bases at J; junction bases unmatched: 7. This CDR3 comprises 14 residues. CDR1 is LNHDA and CDR2 is SQIVND in the germline V gene (reference sequence). DNA of the CDR3: TGTGCCAGTAGCGGCGCGCAGGGGGACTATGGCTACACCTTC. Translation: CASSGAQGDYGYTF.

DNA for the CDR3: TGTGCCATCAGCCATAGGGGACTAGCGGGAGTTAGGTCCTACAATGAGCAGTTCTTC. Translation: CAISHRGLAGVRSYNEQFF. The rearrangement links TRBV10-3 to TRBJ2-1, with 14 bases lining up with TRBD2. Trimming took 6 bases from V and 1 from J; bases not matched to a gene: 11. This CDR3 spans 19 amino acids. CDR1 and CDR2 (germline): ENHRY, SYGVKD.

This clone showed up just once. The chain joins TRBV18 to TRBJ2-1, with a tentative D call TRBD2 (5 bases). Trimming left V 3 bases short and J 1 base short, with 13 bases between. The CDR3 is made up of 16 amino acids. Germline V gene lookup returns CDR1 KGHSH and CDR2 LQKENI. The CDR3 DNA follows: TGTGCCAGCTCACCCGCTAGCACCCCATCCTACAATGAGCAGTTCTTC. The encoded protein is CASSPASTPSYNEQFF.